Reported below is one T cell receptor (beta chain). Its antigen is unknown. V lost 2 bases and J lost 3; bases outside the gene matches: 1. CDR3 length equals 14 residues. CDR1 and CDR2 (germline): DFQATT, SNEGSKA (reference sequence). The data originate from a study of CD8 T cells in Susac syndrome. The study's findings and limits: The study recognized that its TCR sequencing and HLA analysis covered a relatively small number of individuals.

Random hexamers were used to reverse transcribe the RNA input (about 0.5 to 1 ug). The TCR beta CDR3 was amplified by immunoSEQ multiplex PCR across 54 Vbeta, 13 Jbeta. MiXCR, run by TCRdb on the immunoSEQ multiplex PCR reads, gives a single entry per CDR3 protein. The table records 400,000 or so distinct CDR3 sequences, more than 70% of them present only once. Through negative isolation, CD4+ and CD8+ T cells were obtained, while TEMRA cells were enriched using FACS. This TCR was sampled from a human donor with multiple sclerosis. This chain uses TRBV20-1 with TRBJ2-7; 13 bases agree with TRBD2. The sample was CD8+ T cells from PBMCs. In nucleotides, the CDR3 is TGCAGTGCTAGATGGACTAGCGGGGGCTACGAGCAGTACTTC. This sequence encodes CSARWTSGGYEQYF.